This record looks at one T cell receptor beta chain sequence and its context. V dropped 5 bases and J dropped 3 bases, with 10 bases sitting between them. Germline lookup yields CDR1 SEHNR and CDR2 FQNEAQ (reference sequence). The CDR3 is 14 amino acids. This specimen comes from a study of OX40 agonist ivuxolimab in advanced cancers. Study in general: Across the patients, intravenous ivuxolimab was delivered every 2 weeks at 0.01 to 10 mg/kg. Dose-escalation subjects each had hepatocellular carcinoma, melanoma, renal cell or head and neck cancer.

Repertoires were generated with immunoSEQ multiplex PCR, while TCRdb's copy carries only in-frame clones and drops some. The repertoire includes roughly 53,000 clones, about 93% of them detected once, and around 18% sits in the top ten. This TCR derives from an adult with an advanced solid tumor such as melanoma, head and neck, liver or kidney cancer. V and J are TRBV7-9 and TRBJ2-2, with D tentatively TRBD1 or TRBD2 (6 bases each). The specimen comprised CD4+ or CD8+ T cells sorted from blood, sampled in a trial of the OX40 agonist ivuxolimab. CDR3 coding DNA: TGTGCCAGCAGCCGGGGGCGCCACACCGGGGAGCTGTTTTTT. This encodes CASSRGRHTGELFF.